A selection of T cell receptor beta chains follows, all from one sample in a study of blood T cell repertoires in COVID-19. Assay: immunoSEQ multiplex PCR; the TCRdb copy retains only in-frame clones and omits some. The top ten hold about 3.4% of the sample, which has tens of thousands of clones, nearly 90% seen once. The sequencing input was peripheral blood. Source of these receptors: a man in his fifties or sixties with active COVID-19. CDR3s include the opening cysteine and the closing phenylalanine or tryptophan. D genes are given only for firm matches. The listing skips clone size in some rows; elsewhere it reads once, few, many or a size class.

J gene: TRBJ1-5
V gene: TRBV19
D gene: .
clone size: .
CDR3 DNA: TGTGCCAGAGGGGAAAACAAGTTGGTCAATCAGCCCCAGCATTTT
CDR3 protein: CARGENKLVNQPQHF

J gene: TRBJ2-7
V gene: TRBV7-8
D gene: TRBD1
clone size: .
CDR3 DNA: TGTGCCAGCAGCCCGACGACAGGGGTATTCTACGAGCAGTACTTC
CDR3 protein: CASSPTTGVFYEQYF

J gene: TRBJ1-1
V gene: TRBV11-2
D gene: TRBD1
clone size: .
CDR3 DNA: TGTGCCAGCAGCCTAGGGACAGGGGAAAAGAAGAACACTGAAGCTTTCTTT
CDR3 protein: CASSLGTGEKKNTEAFF

J gene: TRBJ1-2
V gene: TRBV5-1
D gene: TRBD1
clone size: .
CDR3 DNA: TGCGCCAGCAGCTTGGGCGGACAGGGTTATGGCTACACCTTC
CDR3 protein: CASSLGGQGYGYTF

J gene: TRBJ2-5
V gene: TRBV7-2
D gene: .
clone size: .
CDR3 DNA: TGTGCCAGCAGCTTGGGACACTCGACGGGGGAGACCCAGTACTTC
CDR3 protein: CASSLGHSTGETQYF

J gene: TRBJ1-1
V gene: TRBV5-3
D gene: .
clone size: .
CDR3 DNA: TGTGCCAGAAGCTGTGAGGGCGGAGGCACTGAAGCTTTCTTT
CDR3 protein: CARSCEGGGTEAFF

J gene: TRBJ2-1
V gene: TRBV5-1
D gene: .
clone size: .
CDR3 DNA: TGCGCCAGCACCAATACCTGGGCGGGGAACAATGAGCAGTTCTTC
CDR3 protein: CASTNTWAGNNEQFF

J gene: TRBJ2-2
V gene: TRBV20-1
D gene: TRBD1
clone size: .
CDR3 DNA: TGCAGTGCTAGTCAGGGACAGCGAAACACCGGGGAGCTGTTTTTT
CDR3 protein: CSASQGQRNTGELFF

J gene: TRBJ1-1
V gene: TRBV28
D gene: .
clone size: .
CDR3 DNA: TGTGCCAGCAGTCCCAGATTTAACACTGAAGCTTTCTTT
CDR3 protein: CASSPRFNTEAFF

J gene: TRBJ2-3
V gene: TRBV9
D gene: .
clone size: .
CDR3 DNA: TGTGCCAGCAGCTTACAGGGGGAGGGCATTGATACGCAGTATTTT
CDR3 protein: CASSLQGEGIDTQYF

J gene: TRBJ2-7
V gene: TRBV3-1/TRBV3-2
D gene: .
clone size: once
CDR3 DNA: TGTGCCAGCAGCCAAGATCCCCAGGTACCTTCTGAGCAGTACTTC
CDR3 protein: CASSQDPQVPSEQYF

J gene: TRBJ1-1
V gene: TRBV3-1/TRBV3-2
D gene: .
clone size: .
CDR3 DNA: TGTGCCAGCAGCCAAGAACCCAGGGCGAACACTGAAGCTTTCTTT
CDR3 protein: CASSQEPRANTEAFF

J gene: TRBJ1-4
V gene: TRBV5-1
D gene: .
clone size: .
CDR3 DNA: TGCGCCAGCAGCCCCAGTCGAGTACCGGGGGAAAAACTGTTTTTT
CDR3 protein: CASSPSRVPGEKLFF

J gene: TRBJ1-2
V gene: TRBV6-1
D gene: TRBD1
clone size: .
CDR3 DNA: TGTGCCAGCAGTGAAGGGACAGGAGACTATGGCTACACCTTC
CDR3 protein: CASSEGTGDYGYTF

J gene: TRBJ2-4
V gene: TRBV3-1/TRBV3-2
D gene: .
clone size: .
CDR3 DNA: TGTGCCAGCAGCAATCTGGACTGGGGAGACAAAAACATTCAGTACTTC
CDR3 protein: CASSNLDWGDKNIQYF

J gene: TRBJ2-1
V gene: TRBV12-5
D gene: .
clone size: few
CDR3 DNA: TGTGCTAGTGGTTTGGAGACAGGACCCCACAATGAGCAGTTCTTC
CDR3 protein: CASGLETGPHNEQFF

J gene: TRBJ1-1
V gene: TRBV25-1
D gene: .
clone size: .
CDR3 DNA: TGTGCCAGCAGTAAGACAGCGAACACTGAAGCTTTCTTT
CDR3 protein: CASSKTANTEAFF

J gene: TRBJ2-2
V gene: TRBV13
D gene: .
clone size: .
CDR3 DNA: TGTGCCAGCAGCAAACGACAGACCCGGCGGACCGGGGAGCTGTTTTTT
CDR3 protein: CASSKRQTRRTGELFF

J gene: TRBJ1-1
V gene: TRBV5-8
D gene: .
clone size: .
CDR3 DNA: TGTGCCAGCAGCTTGGAGGGGGGGTCTGAAGCTTTCTTT
CDR3 protein: CASSLEGGSEAFF

J gene: TRBJ1-6
V gene: TRBV5-8
D gene: .
clone size: .
CDR3 DNA: TGTGCCAGCAGCTTGACAGGGAATAATTCACCCCTCCACTTT
CDR3 protein: CASSLTGNNSPLHF

J gene: TRBJ2-5
V gene: TRBV27
D gene: .
clone size: once
CDR3 DNA: TGTGCCAGCAGTTTAGTGCGGGGAGAGACCCAGTACTTC
CDR3 protein: CASSLVRGETQYF

J gene: TRBJ2-7
V gene: TRBV6-2/TRBV6-3
D gene: TRBD2
clone size: .
CDR3 DNA: TGTGCCAGCAGCTTTAGCGGGGGTCCCTACGAGCAGTACTTC
CDR3 protein: CASSFSGGPYEQYF

J gene: TRBJ2-3
V gene: TRBV7-2
D gene: TRBD2
clone size: .
CDR3 DNA: TGTGCCAGCAGCTCCGGCGGCGGGGGGGCTGAAGATACGCAGTATTTT
CDR3 protein: CASSSGGGGAEDTQYF

J gene: TRBJ2-7
V gene: TRBV28
D gene: .
clone size: .
CDR3 DNA: TGTGCCAGCAGCGGTGCAGGGTACTCCTACGAGCAGTACTTC
CDR3 protein: CASSGAGYSYEQYF

J gene: TRBJ2-3
V gene: TRBV5-1
D gene: .
clone size: .
CDR3 DNA: TGCGCCAGCACCTTGGGCGGTTCTAGCACAGATACGCAGTATTTT
CDR3 protein: CASTLGGSSTDTQYF

J gene: TRBJ1-2
V gene: TRBV5-1
D gene: TRBD1
clone size: .
CDR3 DNA: TGCGCCAGCAGCCACGGACAGGGGAATGGGTACACCTTC
CDR3 protein: CASSHGQGNGYTF

J gene: TRBJ2-7
V gene: TRBV18
D gene: .
clone size: .
CDR3 DNA: TGTGCCAGCTCACCGCGGAGCGACGAGCAGTACTTC
CDR3 protein: CASSPRSDEQYF

J gene: TRBJ1-1
V gene: TRBV7-6
D gene: .
clone size: .
CDR3 DNA: TGTGCCAGCAGCTTAATGGGCTCTTCGAACACTGAAGCTTTCTTT
CDR3 protein: CASSLMGSSNTEAFF

J gene: TRBJ2-7
V gene: TRBV20-1
D gene: TRBD2
clone size: .
CDR3 DNA: TGCAGTGCTAGTAGCGGGCACGAGCAGTACTTC
CDR3 protein: CSASSGHEQYF

J gene: TRBJ1-2
V gene: TRBV30
D gene: .
clone size: once
CDR3 DNA: TGTGCCTGGAGTACCGGGACATTTGGCTACACCTTC
CDR3 protein: CAWSTGTFGYTF

J gene: TRBJ2-5
V gene: TRBV7-2
D gene: TRBD2
clone size: .
CDR3 DNA: TGTGCCAGCACCACCGGGACTAAAGAGACCCAGTACTTC
CDR3 protein: CASTTGTKETQYF